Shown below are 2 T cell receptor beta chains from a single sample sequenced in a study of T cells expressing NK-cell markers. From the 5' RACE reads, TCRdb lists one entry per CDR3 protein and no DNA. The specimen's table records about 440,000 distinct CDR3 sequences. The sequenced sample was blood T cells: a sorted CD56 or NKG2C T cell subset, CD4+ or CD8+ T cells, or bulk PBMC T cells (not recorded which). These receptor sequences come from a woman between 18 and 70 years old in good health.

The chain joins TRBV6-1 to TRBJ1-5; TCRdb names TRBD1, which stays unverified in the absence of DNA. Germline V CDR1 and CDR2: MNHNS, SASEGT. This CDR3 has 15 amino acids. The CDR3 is CASSKDRDRNQPQHF.

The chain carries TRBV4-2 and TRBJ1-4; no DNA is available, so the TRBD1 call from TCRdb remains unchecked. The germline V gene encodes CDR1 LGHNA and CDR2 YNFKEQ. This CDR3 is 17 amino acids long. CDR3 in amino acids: CASSQGQGAATNEKLFF.